This TCR beta chain was sequenced during a study of cytomegalovirus exposure and HLA in healthy donors. A multiplex PCR was run with 60 Vbeta primers and 13 Jbeta primers. Sequencing used immunoSEQ multiplex PCR; TCRdb keeps in-frame clones, though not all of them. The repertoire table contains roughly 140,000 clones. Everyone who donated was a healthy bone marrow donor. Study results and caveats: Later on, analysis showed that most CMV-associated TCR beta chains appeared to be HLA-restricted. Follow-up analysis seemed to connect common viral pathogens with several of the most significant clusters identified. Using a false discovery rate of 0.05, a later analysis showed that approximately 17,000 TCR beta sequences were associated with HLA alleles.

The CDR3 consists of 14 residues. V lost 0 bases, J lost 5 bases, and 13 bases lay in between. From germline, CDR1 is SQVTM and CDR2 ANQGSEA. Regarding this clone: The antigen is not known.

The J gene is TRBJ1-2, the V gene TRBV29-1, with D possibly TRBD1 on 5 matching bases. The receptor's source is a man between 40 and 49 years old in good health and CMV-seronegative. The sample comprised PBMCs. The CDR3 protein is CSVEDPKGLYGYTF. In nucleotides, the CDR3 is TGCAGCGTTGAAGATCCGAAGGGACTATATGGCTACACCTTC.